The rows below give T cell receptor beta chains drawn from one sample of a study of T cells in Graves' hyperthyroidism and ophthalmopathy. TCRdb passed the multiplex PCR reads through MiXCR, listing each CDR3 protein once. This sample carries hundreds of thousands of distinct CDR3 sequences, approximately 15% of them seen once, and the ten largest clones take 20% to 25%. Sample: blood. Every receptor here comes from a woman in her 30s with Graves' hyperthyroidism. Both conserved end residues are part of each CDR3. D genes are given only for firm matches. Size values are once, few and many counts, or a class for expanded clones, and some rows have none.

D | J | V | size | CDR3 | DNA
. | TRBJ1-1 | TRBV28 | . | CARDSPYREVISGGATEAFF | TGTGCCAGGGATTCGCCCTACAGGGAAGTCATTTCTGGGGGGGCCACTGAAGCTTTCTTT
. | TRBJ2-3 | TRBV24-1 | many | CATSRGLTTGDTQYF | TGTGCCACCAGCCGCGGCCTAACGACGGGCGATACGCAGTATTTT
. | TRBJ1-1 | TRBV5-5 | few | CASSFGIWENTEAFF | TGTGCCAGCAGCTTTGGGATTTGGGAAAACACTGAAGCTTTCTTT
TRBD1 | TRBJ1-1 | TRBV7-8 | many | CASSFGTGLGMNTEAFF | TGTGCCAGCAGCTTTGGGACAGGGCTCGGCATGAACACTGAAGCTTTCTTT
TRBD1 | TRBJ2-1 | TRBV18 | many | CASSHTLDRGDREQFF | TGTGCCAGCTCACACACCCTGGACAGGGGAGATCGTGAGCAGTTCTTC
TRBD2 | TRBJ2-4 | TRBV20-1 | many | CSARPLAVVEFAKNIQYF | TGCAGTGCTAGACCGCTAGCGGTGGTTGAATTCGCCAAAAACATTCAGTACTTC
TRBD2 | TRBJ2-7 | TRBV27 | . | CASTTGGSSLHYEQYF | TGTGCCAGCACCACGGGGGGGTCAAGCCTCCACTACGAGCAGTACTTC
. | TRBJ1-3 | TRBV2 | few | CASMASSGNTIYF | TGTGCCAGCATGGCGAGCTCTGGAAACACCATATATTTT
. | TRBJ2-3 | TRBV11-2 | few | CASSPSGSEADTQYF | TGTGCCAGCAGCCCCTCGGGATCCGAGGCAGATACGCAGTATTTT
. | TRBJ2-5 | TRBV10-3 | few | CAISGAEQETQYF | TGTGCCATCAGTGGGGCAGAACAAGAGACCCAGTACTTC
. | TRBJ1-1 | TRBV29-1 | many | CSVGETVSGTEAFF | TGCAGCGTTGGAGAGACAGTCAGCGGCACTGAAGCTTTCTTT
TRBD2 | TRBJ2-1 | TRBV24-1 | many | CATSVGWSLAGYNEQFF | TGTGCCACCAGTGTGGGTTGGAGTCTAGCGGGTTACAATGAGCAGTTCTTC
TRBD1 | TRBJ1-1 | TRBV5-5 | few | CASSRTGANTEAFF | TGTGCCAGCAGCCGGACAGGAGCTAACACTGAAGCTTTCTTT
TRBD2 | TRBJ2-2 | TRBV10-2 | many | CASSLTSGALGELFF | TGCGCCAGCAGCCTGACTAGCGGGGCTCTCGGGGAGCTGTTTTTT
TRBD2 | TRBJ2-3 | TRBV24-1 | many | CATSDSAGVYADTQYF | TGTGCCACCAGTGATTCAGCGGGAGTGTACGCGGATACGCAGTATTTT
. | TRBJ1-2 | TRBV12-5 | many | CASGLALGSTDDGYTF | TGTGCTAGTGGTTTGGCCCTCGGATCCACCGACGATGGCTACACCTTC
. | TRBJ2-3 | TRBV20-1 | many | CSARDRGAAGGSVRTDTQYF | TGCAGTGCTAGAGATAGGGGTGCGGCAGGGGGGTCTGTGCGCACAGATACGCAGTATTTT
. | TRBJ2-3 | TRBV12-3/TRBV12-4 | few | CATHGTPGRTDTQYF | TGTGCCACTCACGGGACACCCGGTCGCACAGATACGCAGTATTTT
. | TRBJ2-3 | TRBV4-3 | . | CASSHDRQVTDTQYF | TGCGCCAGCAGCCACGACAGACAGGTCACAGATACGCAGTATTTT
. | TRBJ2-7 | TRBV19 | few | CASSEIMGYEQYF | TGTGCCAGTAGTGAAATTATGGGCTACGAGCAGTACTTC
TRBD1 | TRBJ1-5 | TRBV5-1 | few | CASSLTGGAGQPQHF | TGCGCCAGCAGCTTAACAGGGGGCGCAGGGCAGCCCCAGCATTTT
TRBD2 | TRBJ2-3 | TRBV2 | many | CASTGGASGSLTDTQYF | TGTGCCAGCACTGGGGGGGCCAGCGGGAGCCTCACAGATACGCAGTATTTT
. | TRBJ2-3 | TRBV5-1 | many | CASSLKRADTQYF | TGCGCCAGCAGCTTGAAGCGGGCAGATACGCAGTATTTT
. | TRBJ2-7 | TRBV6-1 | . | CASSKTGVYEQYF | TGTGCCAGCAGTAAGACAGGAGTCTACGAGCAGTACTTC
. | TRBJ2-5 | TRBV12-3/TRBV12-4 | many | CASSFPGQGTQYF | TGTGCCAGCAGTTTCCCCGGCCAGGGGACCCAGTACTTC
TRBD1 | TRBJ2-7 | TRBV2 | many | CASRVGTGFYEQYF | TGTGCCAGCAGGGTCGGGACAGGGTTTTACGAGCAGTACTTC
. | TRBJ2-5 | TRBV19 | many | CASSMQGSQETQYF | TGTGCCAGTAGTATGCAGGGTTCCCAAGAGACCCAGTACTTC
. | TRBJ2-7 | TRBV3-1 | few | CASSAEGGGREQYF | TGTGCCAGCAGCGCTGAGGGAGGGGGCCGCGAGCAGTACTTC
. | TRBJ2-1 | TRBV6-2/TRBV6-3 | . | CASSRPGSRHSQFF | TGTGCCAGCAGCCGACCCGGGTCCCGACATAGTCAGTTCTTC
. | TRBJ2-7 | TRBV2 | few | CASFEVGTYEQYF | TGTGCCAGCTTTGAGGTGGGGACCTACGAGCAGTACTTC
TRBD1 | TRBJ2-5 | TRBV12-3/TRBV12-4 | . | CASSANWDRGRSGETQYF | TGTGCCAGCAGTGCCAACTGGGACAGGGGGCGCTCCGGGGAGACCCAGTACTTC
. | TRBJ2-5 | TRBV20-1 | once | CSVGESPGFMETQYF | TGCAGTGTCGGAGAATCCCCGGGGTTTATGGAGACCCAGTACTTC
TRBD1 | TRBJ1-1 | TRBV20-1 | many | CSAGQGTGTEAFF | TGCAGTGCTGGACAGGGAACGGGGACTGAAGCTTTCTTT
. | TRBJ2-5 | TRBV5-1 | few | CASSLGVHVQETQYF | TGCGCCAGCAGCTTGGGGGTACATGTGCAGGAGACCCAGTACTTC
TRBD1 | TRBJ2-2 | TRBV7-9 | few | CASSLDRTGDTGELFF | TGTGCCAGCAGCTTAGACCGGACAGGGGACACCGGGGAGCTGTTTTTT
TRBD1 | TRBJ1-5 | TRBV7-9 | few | CASSQGVGPQHF | TGTGCCAGCAGCCAGGGGGTTGGGCCCCAGCATTTT
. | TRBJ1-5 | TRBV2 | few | CASKLNSASGNQPQHF | TGTGCCAGCAAGCTCAACAGCGCATCGGGCAATCAGCCCCAGCATTTT